The 25 T cell receptor beta chains below were found in one sample sequenced in a study of human T cells and chemical hapten exposure. Time point specified: patch test 3, about 24 weeks after DPC sensitization. The treatment was: therapeutic diphenylcyclopropenone sensitization with weekly scalp DPC. One entry per CDR3 protein, called by TCRdb with MiXCR from the RACE reads. The sample has around 70,000 distinct CDR3 sequences, roughly 11% seen once; the top ten hold roughly 1.4%. The input for sequencing was whole blood, taken in connection with sensitization to the hapten diphenylcyclopropenone (DPC). These receptors were obtained from a woman between 50 and 59 years old with alopecia areata. Some clones in this sample may be carry-over from other donors' samples.

J is TRBJ1-2 and V is TRBV7-8; D unclear. This CDR3 has 14 residues. V was cut by 5 bases and J by 0 bases, with 10 bases left in between. Germline-derived CDR1 and CDR2 are SGHVS and FQNEAQ. CDR3 DNA sequence: TGTGCCAGCAGCCCCCAGGAAGCTAACTATGGCTACACCTTC. Translation gives CASSPQEANYGYTF.

In this sample, this clonotype turned up a few times. V is TRBV6-5 and J is TRBJ1-6, with D perhaps TRBD1 (5 bases). Germline CDR1 is MNHEY and CDR2 is SVGAGI. V lost 0 bases, J lost 6 bases, and 15 bases lay in between. The CDR3 is 17 residues long. The CDR3 DNA reads TGTGCCAGCAGTTACTCGACAGCGGCAGTTTCTAATTCACCCCTCCACTTT. Protein sequence: CASSYSTAAVSNSPLHF.

This clonotype was detected a few times. The V call is TRBV28, the J call TRBJ2-7; 10 bases are a match to TRBD2. Germline CDR1 MDHEN, CDR2 SYDVKM. This CDR3 is 17 amino acids long. V trimming: 6 bases; J trimming: 7 bases; junction bases outside the gene matches: 18. The DNA for the CDR3 is TGTGCCAGCAGACCTTGGGGCGGGCTAGCGGGAGAGGAAGAGCAGTACTTC. Its protein is CASRPWGGLAGEEEQYF.

This clonotype was detected only a few times. The V and J genes are TRBV29-1 and TRBJ2-3; 8 positions match TRBD2. Germline values: CDR1 SQVTM, CDR2 ANQGSEA. CDR3 length: 12 amino acids. V was pared by 8 bases and J by 5 bases, with 6 bases of the junction left unmatched. The CDR3: CSTGLAGDTQYF. As DNA, the CDR3 is TGCAGCACTGGACTAGCAGGAGATACGCAGTATTTT.

This clonotype has more than one count but fewer than ten. The chain employs TRBV5-1 and TRBJ2-3; 9 nucleotides match TRBD1. Trimming removed 6 bases from V and 4 bases from J; junction bases left unmatched: 9. This CDR3 has 15 amino acids. Germline lookup yields CDR1 SGHRS and CDR2 YFSETQ. CDR3 protein: CASKGGTGLPDTQYF. Here the CDR3 DNA reads TGCGCCAGCAAGGGCGGGACAGGGTTGCCAGATACGCAGTATTTT. The full variable domain, its missing parts supplied by reference TRBV5-1 and TRBJ2-3, is KAGVTQTPRYLIKTRGQQVTLSCSPISGHRSVSWYQQTPGQGLQFLFEYFSETQRNKGNFPGRFSGRQFSNSRSEMNVSTLELGDSALYLCASKGGTGLPDTQYFGPGTRLTVL.

This clonotype was counted at least ten times. The chain uses TRBV7-9 and TRBJ1-2; D gene uncertain. Trimming shortened V by 5 bases and J by 0 bases, and 10 bases separated the two germline ends. In germline, CDR1 is SEHNR, CDR2 FQNEAQ (reference sequence). CDR3 size: 14 residues. This chain's CDR3 is CASSPLPSNYGYTF. In DNA form, the CDR3 reads TGTGCCAGCAGCCCCCTTCCCTCTAACTATGGCTACACCTTC.

This clonotype was seen at least ten times. The rearrangement joins TRBV28 to TRBJ2-3, with D unclear. The CDR3 runs to 15 residues. Germline V gene sequence: CDR1 MDHEN, CDR2 SYDVKM. Trimming removed 3 bases at V and 1 base at J, with 11 bases between. CDR3 region: CASSFVTSRTDTQYF. The CDR3 DNA follows: TGTGCCAGCAGTTTCGTGACTTCCCGCACAGATACGCAGTATTTT. Looking up the rest from reference TRBV28 and TRBJ2-3 gives the full variable domain: DVKVTQSSRYLVKRTGEKVFLECVQDMDHENMFWYRQDPGLGLRLIYFSYDVKMKEKGDIPEGYSVSREKKERFSLILESASTNQTSMYLCASSFVTSRTDTQYFGPGTRLTVL.

There are many counts of this clonotype. J is TRBJ2-1 and V is TRBV6-2 or TRBV6-3; TRBD2 matches at 10 bases. CDR1 is MNHEY and CDR2 is SVGEGT in the germline V gene. This CDR3 is built from 15 residues. J was trimmed by 4 bases and V by 7 bases; bases with no gene match: 7. CDR3 coding DNA: TGTGCCAGCAAGGCTAGCGGGGGAGTATACAATGAGCAGTTCTTC. Amino acids: CASKASGGVYNEQFF.

The J gene is TRBJ1-1, the V gene TRBV3-1; weak D call: TRBD1 (5 bases). In germline, CDR1 is LGHDT, CDR2 YNNKEL (reference sequence). The CDR3 sequence is 15 residues long. V lost 4 bases, J lost 4 bases, and 16 bases lay in between. For the CDR3, the DNA is TGTGCCAGCAGCCCGCGGGGCGTTCAAGGCACTGAAGCTTTCTTT. Amino acids: CASSPRGVQGTEAFF.

This clonotype has more than one count but fewer than ten. The CDR3 sequence is CASRAGTGISYEQYF. Here the CDR3 DNA reads TGTGCCAGCAGAGCCGGGACAGGGATATCGTACGAGCAGTACTTC. The chain joins TRBV2 to TRBJ2-7, with 9 bases lining up with TRBD1. The CDR3 totals 15 residues. Germline V lookup: CDR1 SNHLY, CDR2 FYNNEI. V was clipped by 6 bases and J by 4 bases; unmatched bases: 10.

This clonotype was counted between two and nine times. This chain uses TRBV11-2 with TRBJ2-2; D is unresolved. The CDR3 has 14 amino acids. V lost 10 bases and J lost 4, with 16 bases in between. Germline V CDR1 and CDR2: SGHAT, FQNNGV. For the CDR3, the DNA is TGTGCCACCTCGATACTCCCAGCCACCGGGGAGCTGTTTTTT. Translated, it gives CATSILPATGELFF. Combining the CDR3 with reference TRBV11-2 and TRBJ2-2 gives the whole variable domain EAGVAQSPRYKIIEKRQSVAFWCNPISGHATLYWYQQILGQGPKLLIQFQNNGVVDDSQLPKDRFSAERLKGVDSTLKIQPAKLEDSAVYLCATSILPATGELFFGEGSRLTVL.

This clonotype came up a few times. The J gene is TRBJ2-7, the V gene TRBV6-1; possibly TRBD2 for D (5 bases). Germline values: CDR1 MNHNS, CDR2 SASEGT. This CDR3 is 11 amino acids long. V lost 4 bases and J 7 bases, leaving 8 bases between the germline ends. CDR3: CASSVRGEQYF. DNA for the CDR3: TGTGCCAGCAGTGTCCGAGGGGAGCAGTACTTC.

This clonotype showed up many times. V is TRBV12-3 or TRBV12-4 and J is TRBJ1-3, with no clear D. This CDR3 is 14 amino acids long. The V and J ends lost 7 bases and 2 bases respectively, with 12 bases between them. The CDR3 spells CASTPNSAGNTIYF. DNA for the CDR3: TGTGCCAGCACCCCAAATAGCGCTGGAAACACCATATATTTT.

This clonotype was seen repeatedly, ten times or more. The chain joins TRBV11-2 to TRBJ2-7, with 8 bases that match TRBD2. After removal of 5 bases from V and 1 base from J, the junction contained 19 bases not matched to a gene. Germline V CDR1 and CDR2: SGHAT, FQNNGV. There are 19 residues in the CDR3. The CDR3 sequence is CASSRREIAGPSRSYEQYF. CDR3 DNA: TGTGCCAGCAGCCGACGGGAGATAGCGGGGCCCTCTCGATCCTACGAGCAGTACTTC.

This clonotype was counted between two and nine times. This chain uses TRBV9 with TRBJ1-2, with D possibly matching TRBD1 (5 bases). CDR1 is SGDLS and CDR2 is YYNGEE in the germline V gene. V gave up 0 bases and J gave up 7 bases, with 13 bases separating them. The CDR3 extends over 14 amino acids. CDR3 nucleotide sequence: TGTGCCAGCAGCGTAGGTGGACACCCGGCTGGCTACACCTTC. This sequence encodes CASSVGGHPAGYTF.

The J gene is TRBJ1-2, the V gene TRBV6-5; D is possibly TRBD1 (6 bases). This CDR3 is built from 15 residues. Looked up from germline, CDR1 is MNHEY and CDR2 is SVGAGI. V lost 7 bases to trimming and J lost 2 bases, with 17 bases between them. This chain's CDR3 is CASTPRVGGNYGYTF. The CDR3 nucleotides are TGTGCCAGCACCCCCCGGGTGGGGGGCAACTATGGCTACACCTTC.

This clonotype was seen a few times. The chain carries TRBV4-1 and TRBJ1-1; no clear D. V lost 1 base and J 5 bases, leaving 11 bases between the germline ends. The CDR3 length is 14 residues. Germline lookup yields CDR1 MGHRA and CDR2 YSYEKL. CDR3 DNA: TGCGCCAGCAGCCAAGTCGTTATCAAGACTGAAGCTTTCTTT. It specifies CASSQVVIKTEAFF.

This sequence joins TRBV21-1 and TRBJ2-2; the table's D call, TRBD2, was not checked against the DNA. TRBV21-1 is noted as a pseudogene. This CDR3 is built from 15 residues. In nucleotides, the CDR3 is TGTGCCAGCAGCAAGGGAGGCAGGGTCACCGGGGAGCTGTTTTTT. Residues: CASSKGGRVTGELFF.

This clonotype was counted ten times or more. The chain couples TRBV6-2 or TRBV6-3 to TRBJ2-7; 8 bases are a match to TRBD1. CDR1 is MNHEY, CDR2 SVGEGT, per germline. The CDR3 is made up of 17 amino acids. The trim removed 0 bases at V and 1 base at J, leaving 8 bases unmatched. CDR3 DNA sequence: TGTGCCAGCAGTTACTCCACGACAGGGGTTTCTTCCTACGAGCAGTACTTC. The encoded protein is CASSYSTTGVSSYEQYF.

The table lists this clonotype with a few counts. The chain couples TRBV27 to TRBJ1-6, with TRBD1 matching 7 bases. This CDR3 has 16 residues. Germline V lookup: CDR1 MNHEY, CDR2 SMNVEV (reference sequence). The trim removed 5 bases at V and 6 bases at J, leaving 10 bases unmatched. Here the CDR3 DNA reads TGTGCCAGCAGTCCCCTTACAGGGGCATTTAATTCACCCCTCCACTTT. Its protein product is CASSPLTGAFNSPLHF.

The CDR3 region has the DNA TGCAGTGCTAGAGGGACAGGGGGTTACAATGAGCAGTTCTTC. This translates into CSARGTGGYNEQFF. The chain has TRBV20-1 and TRBJ2-1, with TRBD1 identical over 10 bases. V lost 1 base to trimming and J lost 4 bases; unmatched junction nucleotides: 1. Germline CDR1 and CDR2: DFQATT and SNEGSKA (reference sequence). The CDR3 extends over 14 amino acids.

This clonotype was recorded at least ten times. The chain joins TRBV5-5 to TRBJ1-6; 7 positions match TRBD1. Germline CDR1 reads SGHKS; CDR2 reads YYEKEE (reference sequence). There are 15 residues in the CDR3. The V segment lost 7 bases and the J segment 7 bases; nucleotides outside the gene matches: 11. The DNA for the CDR3 is TGTGCCAGCCTCGCCGGGACAGAAGCAAATTCACCCCTCCACTTT. It codes for CASLAGTEANSPLHF.

This clonotype was detected many times. The V gene is TRBV9, the J gene TRBJ2-1, with D maybe TRBD1 (6 bases). V was shortened by 4 bases and J by 3 bases, with 11 bases between the two germline ends. This CDR3 spans 14 amino acids. The V gene's germline CDR1 is SGDLS and CDR2 YYNGEE. The CDR3, as DNA: TGTGCCAGCAGCCCTGGACAGAGCTACAATGAGCAGTTCTTC. Its protein is CASSPGQSYNEQFF.

This clonotype was picked up a small number of times. The chain couples TRBV3-2 to TRBJ2-3; the table's D call TRBD1 went unverified against the DNA. TRBV3-2 is marked as a pseudogene. The CDR3 spans 16 residues. CDR3 sequence reads: CASSPHVGGPTDTQYF. In DNA, the CDR3 is TGTGCCAGCAGCCCGCACGTAGGGGGGCCCACAGATACGCAGTATTTT.

The rearrangement links TRBV27 to TRBJ2-7; TRBD2 is a possible D gene (6 bases). V was clipped by 6 bases and J by 0 bases, with 12 bases between them. This CDR3 contains 14 residues. Germline assignment: CDR1 MNHEY and CDR2 SMNVEV (reference sequence). The CDR3 DNA reads as TGTGCCAGCAGGACGGGACTGCACTCCTACGAGCAGTACTTC. Encoded protein: CASRTGLHSYEQYF.